This T cell receptor (beta chain) was identified during a study of blood T cell repertoires in COVID-19. Whole-study context: There were acute and convalescent COVID-19 samples, and they came from the United States, Italy and Spain.

The germline V and J ends were trimmed by 2 bases and 7 bases, with 11 bases remaining between them. The CDR3 has 12 residues. Germline assignment: CDR1 GTSNPN and CDR2 SVGIG (reference sequence). The method was immunoSEQ multiplex PCR; TCRdb's version includes in-frame clones alone and lacks a portion of them. The sample includes 300,000 or so clones, about 89% of them seen just once. Sequenced input: peripheral blood. V is TRBV30 and J is TRBJ1-2, with D possibly being TRBD1 (5 bases). This TCR came from a woman in her twenties or thirties with COVID-19, enrolled during active disease. The CDR3 spells CAWSIGAGGYTF. CDR3 DNA: TGTGCCTGGAGTATTGGGGCTGGTGGCTACACCTTC.